These 22 T cell receptor beta chains were all obtained from the same sample, sequenced in a study of Ad26.COV2.S vaccination and SARS-CoV-2 variants. Sequenced by immunoSEQ multiplex PCR; TCRdb stores in-frame clones only, minus some. Counted here are 300,000 to 450,000 clones, roughly 84% occurring once; the ten biggest clones make up roughly 3.1%. Treatment reported: around 19 received Ad26.COV2.S at low or high dose, single or two shots; five or six received placebo; per-sample allocation not given. Sampling took place 63 days after the first vaccine or placebo injection. Sequenced here: peripheral blood, sampled in a trial of Ad26.COV2.S vaccine versus placebo. The source of these receptors is a person between 18 and 65 years old who received the Ad26.COV2.S COVID-19 vaccine or a placebo.

J is TRBJ2-1 and V is TRBV7-2; 8 bases are shared with TRBD1. The V segment lost 5 bases and the J segment 3 bases; nucleotides outside the gene matches: 6. The CDR3 totals 15 residues. From germline, CDR1 is SGHTA and CDR2 FQGNSA. CDR3 sequence: CASSADRGGYNEQFF. CDR3 DNA sequence: TGTGCCAGCAGCGCCGACAGGGGTGGCTACAATGAGCAGTTCTTC.

The chain couples TRBV7-9 to TRBJ2-7; 9 bases are shared with TRBD1. CDR3 length equals 15 residues. V dropped 0 bases and J dropped 5; count of bases not matched to a gene: 5. The germline V gene has CDR1 SEHNR and CDR2 FQNEAQ (reference sequence). The CDR3 is CASSLARDRDHEQYF. CDR3 nucleotides: TGTGCCAGCAGCTTAGCCCGGGACAGGGACCACGAGCAGTACTTC.

The chain is built from TRBV7-9 and TRBJ2-7; 8 positions agree with TRBD1. Trimming at V came to 5 bases and at J to 12 bases, leaving 12 bases not matched to a gene. Germline V gene sequence: CDR1 SEHNR, CDR2 FQNEAQ (reference sequence). The CDR3 spans 13 residues. The chain's CDR3 is CASSLLQGARRYF. The CDR3 DNA follows: TGTGCCAGCAGCCTTCTGCAGGGGGCTAGAAGGTACTTC.

The sample holds a few counts of this clone. The chain couples TRBV4-1 to TRBJ2-1, with 8 bases fitting TRBD2. Per germline, CDR1 MGHRA and CDR2 YSYEKL. With V trimmed by 0 bases and J by 9 bases, 10 bases remained unmatched. This CDR3 is built from 16 residues. CDR3 sequence reads: CASSQDRTGGRSEQFF. For the CDR3, the DNA is TGCGCCAGCAGCCAAGATAGGACGGGGGGGCGGAGTGAGCAGTTCTTC.

The rearrangement links TRBV7-2 to TRBJ2-5, with D possibly matching TRBD1 (5 bases). Germline-derived CDR1 and CDR2 are SGHTA and FQGNSA. The V and J ends lost 1 base and 2 bases respectively, with 5 bases between them. The CDR3 is made up of 13 amino acids. The CDR3 loop reads CASSLDRQETQYF. CDR3 nucleotides: TGTGCCAGCAGCTTAGACAGGCAAGAGACCCAGTACTTC. Full variable domain (remainder filled in from reference TRBV7-2 and TRBJ2-5): GAGVSQSPSNKVTEKGKDVELRCDPISGHTALYWYRQSLGQGLEFLIYFQGNSAPDKSGLPSDRFSAERTGGSVSTLTIQRTQQEDSAVYLCASSLDRQETQYFGPGTRLLVL.

This clone was detected only once. The chain carries TRBV12-3 or TRBV12-4 and TRBJ2-3, with a tentative D call TRBD1 (6 bases). The CDR3 spans 13 residues. Trimming shortened V by 6 bases and J by 10 bases, and 17 bases separated the two germline ends. CDR3 loop: CASSKTWTVPQYF. CDR3 sequence (DNA): TGTGCCAGCAGCAAAACTTGGACAGTTCCGCAGTATTTT.

The chain uses TRBV6-5 and TRBJ2-1, with TRBD2 matching 8 bases. This CDR3 spans 15 amino acids. The germline V gene has CDR1 MNHEY and CDR2 SVGAGI. With 7 bases clipped from V and 10 bases from J, the junction kept 15 bases outside the gene matches. The CDR3 region is CASMGRLAGAWEQFF. CDR3 coding DNA: TGTGCCAGCATGGGGAGGCTAGCGGGCGCGTGGGAGCAGTTCTTC.

The chain has TRBV7-2 and TRBJ2-2; a weak D match, TRBD2 (6 bases). This CDR3 comprises 15 residues. CDR1 SGHTA and CDR2 FQGNSA come from the germline V gene. The germline V and J ends were trimmed by 5 bases and 1 base, with 11 bases remaining between them. CDR3 DNA sequence: TGTGCCAGCAGCCAAGCAGCGGGGAACACCGGGGAGCTGTTTTTT. As protein: CASSQAAGNTGELFF.

The chain is built from TRBV7-6 and TRBJ2-3; TRBD2 matches 12 bases. V was pared by 5 bases and J by 4 bases, with 4 bases of the junction left unmatched. The CDR3 length is 15 residues. CDR1 SGHVS and CDR2 FNYEAQ come from the germline V gene. The CDR3 loop is CASSASGGAPDTQYF. CDR3 nucleotides: TGTGCCAGCAGCGCTAGCGGGGGGGCGCCAGATACGCAGTATTTT.

The chain joins TRBV6-2 or TRBV6-3 to TRBJ2-1; 10 nucleotides agree with TRBD2. Per the germline V gene, CDR1 is MNHEY and CDR2 is SVGEGT. The J segment lost 15 bases and the V segment lost 2 bases, leaving 13 bases of the junction unmatched. The CDR3 is 15 amino acids. CDR3 sequence reads: CASSYAIPSGGPLFF. The CDR3 bases are TGTGCCAGCAGTTACGCGATCCCTAGCGGGGGTCCTCTGTTCTTC.

The chain combines TRBV12-5 with TRBJ1-3, with D unresolved. The germline V gene encodes CDR1 LGHNT and CDR2 FRNRAP. V was trimmed by 0 bases and J by 6 bases, leaving 12 bases between them. The CDR3 spans 15 residues. The CDR3 sequence: CASGLVAADLNTIYF. CDR3 DNA: TGTGCTAGTGGTTTGGTAGCGGCAGACCTAAACACCATATATTTT. Looking up the rest from reference TRBV12-5 and TRBJ1-3 gives the full variable domain: DARVTQTPRHKVTEMGQEVTMRCQPILGHNTVFWYRQTMMQGLELLAYFRNRAPLDDSGMPKDRFSAEMPDATLATLKIQPSEPRDSAVYFCASGLVAADLNTIYFGEGSWLTVV.

The chain recombines TRBV7-2 with TRBJ2-5; D remains unclear. This CDR3 has 9 amino acids. In germline, CDR1 is SGHTA, CDR2 FQGNSA. Deletions cut 8 bases from V and 8 bases from J, with 6 bases between. This CDR3 reads CASGSTQYF. The CDR3 DNA sequence: TGTGCCAGCGGTAGTACCCAGTACTTC.

This chain connects TRBV11-2 to TRBJ1-5; 12 bases are a match to TRBD1. The germline CDR1 and CDR2 sequences are SGHAT and FQNNGV. Trimming at V came to 5 bases and at J to 3 bases, leaving 11 bases not matched to a gene. This CDR3 comprises 18 residues. CDR3 DNA sequence: TGTGCCAGCAGCCTTACCCGGGACAGGGGGCACTCCAATCAGCCCCAGCATTTT. Translated: CASSLTRDRGHSNQPQHF.

The DNA of the CDR3 is TGTGCCTGGAGCTCCGCCGGGACTTATAGCAATCAGCCCCAGCATTTT. It encodes CAWSSAGTYSNQPQHF. The chain links TRBV30 to TRBJ1-5; tentatively, D is TRBD1 (5 bases). CDR3 length equals 16 residues. Germline V gene lookup returns CDR1 GTSNPN and CDR2 SVGIG (reference sequence). With 3 bases removed from V and 0 bases from J, the gap between germline ends came to 15 bases.

The chain uses TRBV6-2 or TRBV6-3 and TRBJ1-2, with no clear D. V was shortened by 0 bases and J by 8 bases, with 19 bases between the two germline ends. CDR1 and CDR2 from the germline V gene are MNHEY and SVGEGT. The CDR3 is 16 amino acids. CDR3 bases: TGTGCCAGCAGTTACTCCTTCGTGACAAAACCTGAAGGCTACACCTTC. This codes for CASSYSFVTKPEGYTF.

The chain employs TRBV2 and TRBJ2-1, with TRBD2 matching 12 bases. J gave up 3 bases and V 3 bases, and 3 bases lay outside the gene matches. The germline gives CDR1 SNHLY, CDR2 FYNNEI. The CDR3 loop spans 16 amino acids. The CDR3 spells CASSDPSGRVYNEQFF. DNA for the CDR3: TGTGCCAGCAGTGATCCTAGCGGGAGGGTCTACAATGAGCAGTTCTTC.

This clone appeared many times. The V and J genes are TRBV5-6 and TRBJ1-2; D gene unclear. V was shortened by 5 bases and J by 8 bases, with 13 bases between the two germline ends. CDR1 and CDR2 (germline): SGHDT, YYEEEE. The CDR3 extends over 12 amino acids. CDR3 coding DNA: TGTGCCAGCAGTTCCGTCCCCGGAGGCTACACCTTC. Translated: CASSSVPGGYTF.

The CDR3 is CASSPQATGPVNSPLHF. DNA for the CDR3: TGTGCCAGCAGCCCTCAGGCCACAGGGCCAGTCAATTCACCCCTCCACTTT. The chain is built from TRBV13 and TRBJ1-6; a possible D gene is TRBD1 (6 bases). Germline-derived CDR1 and CDR2 are PRHDT and FYEKMQ (reference sequence). This CDR3 spans 17 amino acids. The ends were cut back, 5 bases at V and 7 bases at J, with 21 bases in the middle.

V and J are TRBV18 and TRBJ1-5, with D maybe TRBD1 (6 bases). Germline loops: CDR1 KGHSH, CDR2 LQKENI. The CDR3 runs to 13 residues. V lost 3 bases to trimming and J lost 7 bases, with 10 bases between them. This CDR3 reads CASSPDSRQPQHF. CDR3 bases: TGTGCCAGCTCACCGGACAGTAGGCAGCCCCAGCATTTT. Supplemented by reference TRBV18 and TRBJ1-5, the full variable domain reads NAGVMQNPRHLVRRRGQEARLRCSPMKGHSHVYWYRQLPEEGLKFMVYLQKENIIDESGMPKERFSAEFPKEGPSILRIQQVVRGDSAAYFCASSPDSRQPQHFGDGTRLSIL.

The gene calls are TRBV12-3 or TRBV12-4 and TRBJ1-1; TRBD1 aligns across 7 bases. The V gene end was trimmed by 6 bases and the J gene end by 4 bases; junction bases not matched to a gene: 5. The CDR3 is 13 amino acids. The CDR3 region has the DNA TGTGCCAGCAGCCAGACAGGGTCCACTGAAGCTTTCTTT. Its translation: CASSQTGSTEAFF.

A few counts support this clone. This chain joins TRBV2 and TRBJ2-2; TRBD1 might be the D (5 bases). Trimming took off 5 bases at V and 6 bases at J, with 10 bases between the two ends. CDR1 is SNHLY, CDR2 FYNNEI, per germline. The CDR3 loop spans 13 amino acids. The CDR3 region has the DNA TGTGCCAGCAGTCTCAGGGAACCCGGGGAGCTGTTTTTT. This gives the protein CASSLREPGELFF.

V is TRBV29-1 and J is TRBJ1-2, with D uncertain. The V gene lost 6 bases and the J gene lost 1 base, with 6 bases spanning the gap. Per the germline V gene, CDR1 is SQVTM and CDR2 is ANQGSEA. This CDR3 has 11 amino acids. The CDR3 region has the DNA TGCAGCGTCCACCTTAACTATGGCTACACCTTC. Translation gives CSVHLNYGYTF.